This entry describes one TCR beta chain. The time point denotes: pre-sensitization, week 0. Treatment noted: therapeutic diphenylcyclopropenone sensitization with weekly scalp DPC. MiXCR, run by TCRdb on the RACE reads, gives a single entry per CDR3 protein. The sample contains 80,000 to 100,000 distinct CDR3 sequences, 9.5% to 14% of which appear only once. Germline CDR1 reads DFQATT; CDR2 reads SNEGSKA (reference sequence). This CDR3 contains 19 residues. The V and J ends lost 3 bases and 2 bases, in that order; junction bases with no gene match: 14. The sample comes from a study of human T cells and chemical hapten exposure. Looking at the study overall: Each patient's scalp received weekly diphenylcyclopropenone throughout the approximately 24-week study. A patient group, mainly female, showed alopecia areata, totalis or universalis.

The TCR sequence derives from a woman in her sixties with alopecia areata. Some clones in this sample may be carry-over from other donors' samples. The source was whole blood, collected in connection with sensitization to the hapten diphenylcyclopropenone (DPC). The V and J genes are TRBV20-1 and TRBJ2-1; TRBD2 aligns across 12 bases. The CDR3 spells CSARSLGLAGRLTYNEQFF. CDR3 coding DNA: TGCAGTGCTAGGAGTTTGGGACTAGCGGGCCGACTTACCTACAATGAGCAGTTCTTC.